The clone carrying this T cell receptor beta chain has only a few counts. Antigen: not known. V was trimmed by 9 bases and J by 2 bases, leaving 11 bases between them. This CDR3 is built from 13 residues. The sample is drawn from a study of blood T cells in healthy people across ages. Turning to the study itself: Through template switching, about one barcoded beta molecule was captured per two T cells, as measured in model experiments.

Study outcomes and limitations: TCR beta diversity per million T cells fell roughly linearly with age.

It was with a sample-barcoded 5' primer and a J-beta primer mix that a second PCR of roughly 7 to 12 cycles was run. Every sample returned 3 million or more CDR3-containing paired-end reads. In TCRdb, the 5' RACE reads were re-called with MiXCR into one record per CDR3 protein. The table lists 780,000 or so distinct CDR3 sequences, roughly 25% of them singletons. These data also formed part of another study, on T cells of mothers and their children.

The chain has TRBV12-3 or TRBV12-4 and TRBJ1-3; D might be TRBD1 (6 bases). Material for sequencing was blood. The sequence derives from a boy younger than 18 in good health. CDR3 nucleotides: TGTGCCAGTAGTGGGGGCCCTGGAAACACCATATATTTT. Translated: CASSGGPGNTIYF.